This record looks at one T cell receptor beta chain sequence and its context. The record originates from a study of blood T cell repertoires in COVID-19. The overall study: The United States, Italy and Spain provided the acute and convalescent COVID-19 samples.

Assay: immunoSEQ multiplex PCR; the TCRdb copy retains only in-frame clones and omits some. Of a few hundred thousand clones detected, roughly 87% appear once; the ten largest clones hold just under 9.5%. The receptor was derived from a man younger than 35 with active or convalescent COVID-19. The material sequenced was peripheral blood.

The CDR3 bases are TGCAGCGTTGAAGTCGGGACACCCTCCTACGAGCAGTACTTC. The encoded protein is CSVEVGTPSYEQYF. The chain recombines TRBV29-1 with TRBJ2-7; possible D gene TRBD1, 6 bases. The CDR3 has 14 residues. Trimming shortened V by 1 base and J by 0 bases, and 10 bases separated the two germline ends. Germline assignment: CDR1 SQVTM and CDR2 ANQGSEA.